One and the same sample provided the 14 T cell receptor beta chains below, sequenced in a study of Ad26.COV2.S vaccination and SARS-CoV-2 variants. Some clones are missing from TCRdb's copy, which holds only in-frame ones; the method was immunoSEQ multiplex PCR. The sample includes approximately 140,000 clones, 70% to 90% of them seen just once. This sample comprised peripheral blood, obtained after recovery from COVID-19. The receptors originated from a human donor who had recovered from COVID-19.

This clone was observed a single time. The rearrangement links TRBV3-1 (or the pseudogene TRBV3-2) to TRBJ1-1; D gene ambiguous. Per germline, CDR1 LGHDT and CDR2 YNNKEL (reference sequence). The CDR3 is made up of 13 amino acids. The ends were cut back, 6 bases at V and 8 bases at J, with 16 bases in the middle. CDR3: CASSFFHSGEAFF. CDR3 in DNA: TGTGCCAGCAGTTTTTTCCACTCAGGAGAAGCTTTCTTT.

The chain joins TRBV6-5 to TRBJ1-5, with a tentative D call TRBD1 (6 bases). Per germline, CDR1 MNHEY and CDR2 SVGAGI. The CDR3 covers 15 residues. V dropped 5 bases and J dropped 1 base, with 12 bases sitting between them. CDR3 DNA: TGTGCCAGCAGTCTACAGGGCTTGAGCAATCAGCCCCAGCATTTT. It encodes CASSLQGLSNQPQHF.

The V gene is TRBV7-2, the J gene TRBJ2-3, with a possible D match to TRBD1 (6 bases). CDR1 is SGHTA, CDR2 FQGNSA, per germline. Trimming took off 6 bases at V and 1 base at J, with 14 bases between the two ends. The CDR3 sequence is 15 residues long. This CDR3 is CASSPQGFGTDTQYF. The CDR3 coding sequence is TGTGCCAGCAGTCCACAGGGTTTTGGCACAGATACGCAGTATTTT.

J is TRBJ2-7 and V is TRBV7-9, with TRBD1 matching over 11 bases. The CDR3 sequence is 17 residues long. The V segment lost 5 bases and the J segment 2 bases; nucleotides outside the gene matches: 11. Germline CDR1 SEHNR, CDR2 FQNEAQ (reference sequence). The CDR3 is CASSHPEPGQGAYEQYF. The CDR3 DNA follows: TGTGCCAGCAGCCATCCCGAGCCGGGACAGGGGGCCTACGAGCAGTACTTC.

The V and J genes are TRBV28 and TRBJ1-4; D not resolved. This CDR3 is built from 13 residues. Trimming took off 3 bases at V and 7 bases at J, with 9 bases between the two ends. CDR1 is MDHEN, CDR2 SYDVKM, per germline. CDR3 loop: CASSLSETEKLFF. The CDR3 region has the DNA TGTGCCAGCAGTTTGAGTGAGACTGAAAAACTGTTTTTT.

This clone was seen more than once but under ten times. The chain is built from TRBV11-2 and TRBJ2-7; possibly TRBD1 for D (6 bases). CDR1 is SGHAT and CDR2 is FQNNGV in the germline V gene. V dropped 1 base and J dropped 5 bases, with 9 bases sitting between them. The CDR3 is 13 residues long. Here the CDR3 DNA reads TGTGCCAGCAGCTTAGGTGGGGGCCACGAGCAGTACTTC. Its translation: CASSLGGGHEQYF.

V is TRBV27 and J is TRBJ2-7; 9 bases map to TRBD1. The J segment lost 6 bases and the V segment lost 0 bases, leaving 9 bases of the junction unmatched. Germline loops: CDR1 MNHEY, CDR2 SMNVEV (reference sequence). The CDR3 is 16 residues long. CDR3 coding DNA: TGTGCCAGCAGTTTATCCGGGACAGGGACAATTGGCGAGCAGTACTTC. It encodes CASSLSGTGTIGEQYF.

This clone was counted a single time. This chain links TRBV7-2 with TRBJ2-7; TRBD2 matches at 7 bases. In germline, CDR1 is SGHTA, CDR2 FQGNSA. J was trimmed by 4 bases and V by 2 bases; bases with no gene match: 17. CDR3 size: 18 residues. DNA for the CDR3: TGTGCCAGCAGCTTATCAGTGGGTGGCGGGGGATCCCTTTACGAGCAGTACTTC. It specifies CASSLSVGGGGSLYEQYF. Variable domain in full (rest from reference TRBV7-2 and TRBJ2-7): GAGVSQSPSNKVTEKGKDVELRCDPISGHTALYWYRQSLGQGLEFLIYFQGNSAPDKSGLPSDRFSAERTGGSVSTLTIQRTQQEDSAVYLCASSLSVGGGGSLYEQYFGPGTRLTVT.

The chain links TRBV7-9 to TRBJ1-1; D not certain. Trimming took 3 bases from V and 2 from J, leaving 7 bases between them. This CDR3 spans 13 amino acids. Germline V gene data show CDR1 as SEHNR and CDR2 as FQNEAQ (reference sequence). CDR3 DNA sequence: TGTGCCAGCAGCTTTCCCTCCAACACTGAAGCTTTCTTT. Translating gives CASSFPSNTEAFF.

This chain joins TRBV5-5 and TRBJ2-1; no reliable D call. The CDR3 length is 15 residues. The V and J ends lost 4 bases and 8 bases respectively, with 19 bases between them. Germline lookup yields CDR1 SGHKS and CDR2 YYEKEE (reference sequence). The CDR3 is CASSPPSPGLDEQFF. The CDR3 DNA is TGTGCCAGCAGCCCCCCAAGCCCTGGATTGGATGAGCAGTTCTTC.

CDR3 DNA sequence: TGTGCCTGGATGCAGGCCTCTAGGGCTGGAAACACCATATATTTT. This codes for CAWMQASRAGNTIYF. This chain joins TRBV30 and TRBJ1-3, with D unclear. CDR1 and CDR2 from the germline V gene are GTSNPN and SVGIG (reference sequence). V was pared by 4 bases and J by 2 bases, with 15 bases between. The CDR3 loop spans 15 amino acids.

The gene calls are TRBV4-1 and TRBJ1-5; possible D gene TRBD1, 6 bases. Germline values: CDR1 MGHRA, CDR2 YSYEKL. V was shortened by 3 bases and J by 2 bases, with 11 bases between the two germline ends. The length of the CDR3 is 15 residues. CDR3 region: CASSHQGMGNQPQHF. The DNA of the CDR3 is TGCGCCAGCAGCCACCAGGGGATGGGCAATCAGCCCCAGCATTTT.

The rearrangement links TRBV14 to TRBJ2-7, with 7 nucleotides matching TRBD1. Germline trimming cut 0 bases from V and 2 bases from J; bases unmatched to any gene: 7. CDR1 is SGHDN and CDR2 is FVKESK in the germline V gene. CDR3 size: 16 residues. CDR3 coding DNA: TGTGCCAGCAGCCAAGAGGGGTCCGGGACAGCCTACGAGCAGTACTTC. Amino acids: CASSQEGSGTAYEQYF. Complete variable domain (other parts from reference TRBV14 and TRBJ2-7): EAGVTQFPSHSVIEKGQTVTLRCDPISGHDNLYWYRRVMGKEIKFLLHFVKESKQDESGMPNNRFLAERTGGTYSTLKVQPAELEDSGVYFCASSQEGSGTAYEQYFGPGTRLTVT.

This clone appeared once. J is TRBJ2-3 and V is TRBV10-1, with D perhaps matching TRBD1 (5 bases). This CDR3 spans 13 amino acids. Germline V gene lookup returns CDR1 WNHNN and CDR2 SYGVQD (reference sequence). Trimming cost V 2 bases and J 9 bases, with 12 bases left between them. The CDR3 region is CASSERGTVTQYF. In DNA form, the CDR3 reads TGCGCCAGCAGTGAGAGGGGCACGGTCACGCAGTATTTT.